This T cell receptor (beta chain) was recorded in a study of T cell repertoires in cytomegalovirus infection (dated by TCRdb to the late 2010s). Background on the whole study: Donor HLA type was relevant to the analysis, because carriage of CMV infection together with the matching HLA type was indicated by public TCR beta signatures.

Findings and caveats that apply to the study as a whole: The ex vivo response was dominated by HLA-C-restricted CMV-specific TCR beta clonotypes, and the single most frequent clonotype in two of eight donors was supplied by these HLA-C-restricted clonotypes. Cumulative frequency of public TCR beta family members discriminated carriers of CMV infection plus the relevant HLA type in this cohort and an independent roughly 330-donor cohort.

The data were produced on an Illumina HiSeq 1500. TCRdb cleaned the public reads at Q25 with fastp, built clones with MiXCR and kept in-frame beta chains. Duplicate CDR3 protein sequences are folded into a single record with the most common DNA and genes. The sample table records roughly 200,000 distinct CDR3 sequences; approximately 18% of these occur just once. Approximately 25% of the sample lies in the top ten. The CDR3 runs 15 amino acids, cysteine and phenylalanine included. Here the CDR3 DNA is all that survives: 45 bases in frame from base 1. CDR1 is given as SGHVS and CDR2 as FNYEAQ, both from the germline V gene. From V the trimming removes 5 bases and from J it removes 4 bases, while the gene matches leave 9 bases of the junction unaccounted for. This clonotype occurred a few times. Its antigen is still unknown. Within one base of it there is no much larger clone, and no base qualities were kept.

Sequenced input: CD8+ T cells from PBMCs. The sequence derives from a human donor in good health (CMV status not recorded). Some clones in this sample may be carry-over from other donors' samples. The receptor chain draws on TRBV7-6 and TRBJ1-1, with TRBD1 matching 8 junction bases. The CDR3 sequence is CASSGPGGRSTEAFF. The base sequence is TGTGCCAGCAGCGGCCCAGGGGGCCGGAGCACTGAAGCTTTCTTT. Here the CDR3 is joined to the reference TRBV7-6 and TRBJ1-1 genes, and the full variable domain is: GAGVSQSPRYKVTKRGQDVALRCDPISGHVSLYWYRQALGQGPEFLTYFNYEAQQDKSGLPNDRFSAERPEGSISTLTIQRTEQRDSAMYRCASSGPGGRSTEAFFGQGTRLTVV.